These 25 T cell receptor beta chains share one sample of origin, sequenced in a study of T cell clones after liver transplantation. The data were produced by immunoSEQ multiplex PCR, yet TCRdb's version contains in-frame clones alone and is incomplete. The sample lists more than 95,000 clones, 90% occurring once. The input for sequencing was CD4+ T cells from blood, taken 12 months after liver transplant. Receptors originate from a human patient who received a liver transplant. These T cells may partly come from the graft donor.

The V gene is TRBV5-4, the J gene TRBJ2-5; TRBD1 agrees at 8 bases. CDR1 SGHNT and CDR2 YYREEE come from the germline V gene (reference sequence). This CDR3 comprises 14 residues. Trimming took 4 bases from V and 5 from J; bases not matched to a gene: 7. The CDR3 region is CASSEGQGRETQYF. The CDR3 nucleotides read TGTGCCAGCAGCGAAGGACAGGGAAGGGAGACCCAGTACTTC.

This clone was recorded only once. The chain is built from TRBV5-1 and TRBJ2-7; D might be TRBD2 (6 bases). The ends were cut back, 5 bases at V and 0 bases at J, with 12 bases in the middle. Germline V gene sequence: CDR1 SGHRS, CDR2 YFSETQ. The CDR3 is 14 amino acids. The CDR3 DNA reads TGCGCCAGCAGTTTCAACGGGGGCTCCTACGAGCAGTACTTC. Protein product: CASSFNGGSYEQYF. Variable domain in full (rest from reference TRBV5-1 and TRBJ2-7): KAGVTQTPRYLIKTRGQQVTLSCSPISGHRSVSWYQQTPGQGLQFLFEYFSETQRNKGNFPGRFSGRQFSNSRSEMNVSTLELGDSALYLCASSFNGGSYEQYFGPGTRLTVT.

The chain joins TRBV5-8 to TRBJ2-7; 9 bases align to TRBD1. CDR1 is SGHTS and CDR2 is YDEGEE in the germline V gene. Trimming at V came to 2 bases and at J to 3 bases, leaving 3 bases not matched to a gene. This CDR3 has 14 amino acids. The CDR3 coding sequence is TGTGCCAGCAGCTTCCGGACAGGGGACTACGAGCAGTACTTC. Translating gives CASSFRTGDYEQYF. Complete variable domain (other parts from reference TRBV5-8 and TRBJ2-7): EAGVTQSPTHLIKTRGQQATLRCSPISGHTSVYWYQQALGLGLQFLLWYDEGEERNRGNFPPRFSGRQFPNYSSELNVNALELEDSALYLCASSFRTGDYEQYFGPGTRLTVT.

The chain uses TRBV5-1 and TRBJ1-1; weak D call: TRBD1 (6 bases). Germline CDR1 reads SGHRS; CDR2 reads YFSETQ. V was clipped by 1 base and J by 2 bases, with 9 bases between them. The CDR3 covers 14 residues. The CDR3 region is CASSLQGTNTEAFF. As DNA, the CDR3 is TGCGCCAGCAGCTTGCAGGGGACTAACACTGAAGCTTTCTTT.

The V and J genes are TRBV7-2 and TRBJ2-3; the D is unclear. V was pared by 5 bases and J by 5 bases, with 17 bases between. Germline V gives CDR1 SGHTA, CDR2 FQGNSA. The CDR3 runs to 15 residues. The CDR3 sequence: CASSLLRASKDTQYF. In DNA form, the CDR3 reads TGTGCCAGCAGCCTCCTCCGGGCAAGTAAAGATACGCAGTATTTT. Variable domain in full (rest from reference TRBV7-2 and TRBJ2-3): GAGVSQSPSNKVTEKGKDVELRCDPISGHTALYWYRQSLGQGLEFLIYFQGNSAPDKSGLPSDRFSAERTGGSVSTLTIQRTQQEDSAVYLCASSLLRASKDTQYFGPGTRLTVL.

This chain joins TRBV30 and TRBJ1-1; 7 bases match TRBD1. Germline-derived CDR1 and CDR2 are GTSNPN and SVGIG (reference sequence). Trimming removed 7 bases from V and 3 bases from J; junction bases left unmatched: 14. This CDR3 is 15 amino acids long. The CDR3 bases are TGTGCCTCCGGACGAAACAGGGGTCGGTACACTGAAGCTTTCTTT. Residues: CASGRNRGRYTEAFF. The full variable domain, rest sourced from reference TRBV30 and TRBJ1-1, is SQTIHQWPATLVQPVGSPLSLECTVEGTSNPNLYWYRQAAGRGLQLLFYSVGIGQISSEVPQNLSASRPQDRQFILSSKKLLLSDSGFYLCASGRNRGRYTEAFFGQGTRLTVV.

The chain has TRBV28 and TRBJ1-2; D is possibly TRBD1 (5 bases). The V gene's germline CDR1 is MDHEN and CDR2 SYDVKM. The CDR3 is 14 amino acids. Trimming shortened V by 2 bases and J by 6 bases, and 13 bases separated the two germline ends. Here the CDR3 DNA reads TGTGCCAGCAGTTTAGTACAGGCGTTGGATGGCTACACCTTC. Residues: CASSLVQALDGYTF.

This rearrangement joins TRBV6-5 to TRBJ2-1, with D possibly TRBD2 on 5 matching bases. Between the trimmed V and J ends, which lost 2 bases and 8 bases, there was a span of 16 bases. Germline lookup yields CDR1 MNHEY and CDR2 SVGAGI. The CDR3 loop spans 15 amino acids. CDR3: CASSYQASLDDEQFF. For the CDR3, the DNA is TGTGCCAGCAGTTACCAGGCTAGCTTGGATGATGAGCAGTTCTTC.

The CDR3 here is CASSSGLQTQYF. DNA of the CDR3: TGTGCCAGCAGCTCTGGTCTCCAGACCCAGTACTTC. The chain has TRBV11-2 and TRBJ2-5; the D is unclear. Trimming stripped 4 bases from V and 6 bases from J, with 9 bases between. Germline-derived CDR1 and CDR2 are SGHAT and FQNNGV. This CDR3 is built from 12 residues.

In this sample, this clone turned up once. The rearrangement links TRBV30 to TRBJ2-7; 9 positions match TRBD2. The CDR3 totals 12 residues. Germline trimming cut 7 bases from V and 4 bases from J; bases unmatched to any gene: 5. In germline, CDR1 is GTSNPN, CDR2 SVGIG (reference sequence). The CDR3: CASRLAGYEQYF. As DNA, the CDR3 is TGTGCCTCCCGCCTAGCGGGGTACGAGCAGTACTTC.

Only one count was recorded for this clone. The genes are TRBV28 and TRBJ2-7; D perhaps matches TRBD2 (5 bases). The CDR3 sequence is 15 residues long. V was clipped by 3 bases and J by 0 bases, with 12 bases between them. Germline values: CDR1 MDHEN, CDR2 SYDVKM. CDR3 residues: CASSFRLGSSYEQYF. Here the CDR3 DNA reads TGTGCCAGCAGTTTCCGACTGGGGAGCTCCTACGAGCAGTACTTC.

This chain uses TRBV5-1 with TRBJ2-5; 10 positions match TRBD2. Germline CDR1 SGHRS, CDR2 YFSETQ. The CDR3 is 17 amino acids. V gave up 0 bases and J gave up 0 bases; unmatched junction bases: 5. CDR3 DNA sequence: TGCGCCAGCAGCTTGGTGGTAGCGGGAGGAAACCAAGAGACCCAGTACTTC. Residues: CASSLVVAGGNQETQYF.

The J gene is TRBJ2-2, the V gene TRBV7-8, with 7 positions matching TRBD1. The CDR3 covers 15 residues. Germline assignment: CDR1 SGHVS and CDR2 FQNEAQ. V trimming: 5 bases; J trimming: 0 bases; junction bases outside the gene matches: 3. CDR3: CASSPQGANTGELFF. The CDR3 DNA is TGTGCCAGCAGCCCTCAGGGGGCGAACACCGGGGAGCTGTTTTTT.

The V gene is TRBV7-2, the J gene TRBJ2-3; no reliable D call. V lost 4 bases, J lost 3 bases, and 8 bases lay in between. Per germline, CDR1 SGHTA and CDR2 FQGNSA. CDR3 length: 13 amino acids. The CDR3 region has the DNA TGTGCCAGCAGCTCCACCAGGACAGATACGCAGTATTTT. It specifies CASSSTRTDTQYF.

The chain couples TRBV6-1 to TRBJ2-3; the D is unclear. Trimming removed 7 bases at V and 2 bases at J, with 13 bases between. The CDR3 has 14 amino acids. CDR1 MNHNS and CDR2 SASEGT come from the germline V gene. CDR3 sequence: CASNQLGSTDTQYF. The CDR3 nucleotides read TGTGCCAGCAACCAGCTGGGATCCACAGATACGCAGTATTTT.

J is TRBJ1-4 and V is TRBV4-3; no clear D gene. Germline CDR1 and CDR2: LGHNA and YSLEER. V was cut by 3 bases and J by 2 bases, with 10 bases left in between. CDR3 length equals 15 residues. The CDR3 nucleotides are TGCGCCAGCAGCCAGAAAAGAGGGACTAATGAAAAACTGTTTTTT. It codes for CASSQKRGTNEKLFF.

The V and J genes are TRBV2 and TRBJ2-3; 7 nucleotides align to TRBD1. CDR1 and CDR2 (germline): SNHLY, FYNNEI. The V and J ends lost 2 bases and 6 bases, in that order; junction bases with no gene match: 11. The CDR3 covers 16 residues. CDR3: CASSEYGQGVADTQYF. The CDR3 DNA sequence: TGTGCCAGCAGTGAATATGGTCAGGGGGTCGCGGATACGCAGTATTTT. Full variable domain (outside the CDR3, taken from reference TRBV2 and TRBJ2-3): EPEVTQTPSHQVTQMGQEVILRCVPISNHLYFYWYRQILGQKVEFLVSFYNNEISEKSEIFDDQFSVERPDGSNFTLKIRSTKLEDSAMYFCASSEYGQGVADTQYFGPGTRLTVL.

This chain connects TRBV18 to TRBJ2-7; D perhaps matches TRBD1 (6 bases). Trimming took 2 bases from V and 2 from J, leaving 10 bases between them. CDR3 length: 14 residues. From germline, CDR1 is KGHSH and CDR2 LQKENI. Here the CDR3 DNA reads TGTGCCAGCTCACCAAGGACAGAGACCTACGAGCAGTACTTC. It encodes CASSPRTETYEQYF.

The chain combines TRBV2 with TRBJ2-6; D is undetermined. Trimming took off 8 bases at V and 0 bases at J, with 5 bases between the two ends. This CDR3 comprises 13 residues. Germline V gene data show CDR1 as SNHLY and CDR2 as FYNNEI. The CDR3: CASASSGANVLTF. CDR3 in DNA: TGTGCCAGCGCGAGCTCTGGGGCCAACGTCCTGACTTTC.

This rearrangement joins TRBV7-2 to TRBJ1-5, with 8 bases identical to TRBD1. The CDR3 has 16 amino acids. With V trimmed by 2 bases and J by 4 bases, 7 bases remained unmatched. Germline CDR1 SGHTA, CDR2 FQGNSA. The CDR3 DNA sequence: TGTGCCAGCAGCTTATCCCCAGACAGGGGAAATCAGCCCCAGCATTTT. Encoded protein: CASSLSPDRGNQPQHF.

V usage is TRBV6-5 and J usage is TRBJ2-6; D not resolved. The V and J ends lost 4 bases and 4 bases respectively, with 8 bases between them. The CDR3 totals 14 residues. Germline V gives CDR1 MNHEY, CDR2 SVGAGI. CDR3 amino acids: CASSSPVGANVLTF. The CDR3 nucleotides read TGTGCCAGCAGTTCCCCCGTGGGGGCCAACGTCCTGACTTTC.

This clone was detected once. CDR3 nucleotides: TGTGCCAGCAGCAAAACAGGGACAGGGTGTCCCCCTGAAGCTTTCTTT. Protein product: CASSKTGTGCPPEAFF. The chain uses TRBV21-1 and TRBJ1-1; the table's D call of TRBD1 was not tested on the DNA. TRBV21-1 is reported as a pseudogene. The CDR3 extends over 16 amino acids.

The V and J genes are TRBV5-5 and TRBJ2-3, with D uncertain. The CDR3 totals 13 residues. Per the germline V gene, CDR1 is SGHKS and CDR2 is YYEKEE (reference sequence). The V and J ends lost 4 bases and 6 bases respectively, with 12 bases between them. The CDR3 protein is CASSVYYEDTQYF. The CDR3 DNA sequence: TGTGCCAGCAGCGTATATTATGAGGATACGCAGTATTTT.

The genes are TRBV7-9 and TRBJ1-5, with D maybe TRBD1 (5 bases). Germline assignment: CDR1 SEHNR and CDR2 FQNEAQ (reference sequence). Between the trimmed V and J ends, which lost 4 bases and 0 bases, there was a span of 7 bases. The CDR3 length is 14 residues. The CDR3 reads CASSWDYSNQPQHF. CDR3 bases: TGTGCCAGCAGCTGGGACTATAGCAATCAGCCCCAGCATTTT.

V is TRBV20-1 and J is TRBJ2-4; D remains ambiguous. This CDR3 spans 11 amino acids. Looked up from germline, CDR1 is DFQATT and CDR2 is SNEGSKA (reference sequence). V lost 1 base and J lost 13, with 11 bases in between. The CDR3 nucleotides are TGCAGTGCTAGAGCGGGTGAAGGACAGTACTTC. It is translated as CSARAGEGQYF.